The TCR beta chain under discussion was sequenced for a study of T cell changes during pregnancy in multiple sclerosis. The assay was immunoSEQ multiplex PCR, and TCRdb's table has in-frame clones only and misses some. The top ten hold around 1.7% of the sample, which has 100,000 or so clones, roughly 94% seen once. This specimen consisted of peripheral blood, obtained after pregnancy. This clonotype originated in a female donor in good health, enrolled as a control in a pregnancy study.

This chain's CDR3 is CASRQGNEQYF. CDR3 coding DNA: TGTGCCAGCCGACAGGGGAACGAGCAGTACTTC. The chain has TRBV2 and TRBJ2-7; TRBD1 matches 8 bases. This CDR3 has 11 residues. The ends lost 8 bases at V and 5 bases at J; junction bases unmatched: 2. Germline V gives CDR1 SNHLY, CDR2 FYNNEI.